This entry is about one T cell receptor (beta chain). Its antigen is unknown. This sample is drawn from a study of cytomegalovirus exposure and HLA in healthy donors. Whole-study findings and limits: Specificity of a few CMV-associated chains for CMV antigens was verified in vitro. Certain sequence variants were highly shared and formed a cluster, and this cluster was likely a sequencing artifact.

Amplification used 60 Vbeta primers and 13 Jbeta primers. Source study methods: There were about 86 million unique TCR beta chains by a later count, and 10 million to 12 million of them were shared. Assay: immunoSEQ multiplex PCR; the TCRdb copy retains only in-frame clones and omits some. That table furnishes V, J and clone size, whereas the DNA furnished D and trimming. The sample lists 90,000 to 110,000 clones, approximately 86% occurring once. Germline V gene data show CDR1 as MNHEY and CDR2 as SMNVEV (reference sequence). The CDR3 spans 15 residues. V was trimmed by 3 bases and J by 4 bases, leaving 15 bases between them.

The TCR comes from a man aged 18 to 30 in good health and CMV-seronegative. The chain has TRBV27 and TRBJ1-2; D might be TRBD1 (6 bases). The sequenced sample consisted of PBMCs. The CDR3 sequence: CASSFGAGVGYGYTF. The CDR3 DNA reads TGTGCCAGCAGTTTCGGGGCAGGGGTAGGCTATGGCTACACCTTC.